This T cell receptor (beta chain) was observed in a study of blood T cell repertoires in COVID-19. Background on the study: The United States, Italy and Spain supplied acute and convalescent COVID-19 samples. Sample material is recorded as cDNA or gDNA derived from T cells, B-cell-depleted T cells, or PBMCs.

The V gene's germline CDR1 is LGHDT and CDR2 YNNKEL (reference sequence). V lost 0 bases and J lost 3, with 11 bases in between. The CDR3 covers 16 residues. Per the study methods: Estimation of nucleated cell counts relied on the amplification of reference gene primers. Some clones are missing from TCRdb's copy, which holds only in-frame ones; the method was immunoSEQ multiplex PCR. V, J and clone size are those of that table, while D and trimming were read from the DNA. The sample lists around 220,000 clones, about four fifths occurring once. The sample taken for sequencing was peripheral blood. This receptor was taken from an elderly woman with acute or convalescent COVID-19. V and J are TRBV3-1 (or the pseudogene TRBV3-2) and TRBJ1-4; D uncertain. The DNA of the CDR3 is TGTGCCAGCAGCCAAGATCGGCAGGTACCTAATGAAAAACTGTTTTTT. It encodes CASSQDRQVPNEKLFF.